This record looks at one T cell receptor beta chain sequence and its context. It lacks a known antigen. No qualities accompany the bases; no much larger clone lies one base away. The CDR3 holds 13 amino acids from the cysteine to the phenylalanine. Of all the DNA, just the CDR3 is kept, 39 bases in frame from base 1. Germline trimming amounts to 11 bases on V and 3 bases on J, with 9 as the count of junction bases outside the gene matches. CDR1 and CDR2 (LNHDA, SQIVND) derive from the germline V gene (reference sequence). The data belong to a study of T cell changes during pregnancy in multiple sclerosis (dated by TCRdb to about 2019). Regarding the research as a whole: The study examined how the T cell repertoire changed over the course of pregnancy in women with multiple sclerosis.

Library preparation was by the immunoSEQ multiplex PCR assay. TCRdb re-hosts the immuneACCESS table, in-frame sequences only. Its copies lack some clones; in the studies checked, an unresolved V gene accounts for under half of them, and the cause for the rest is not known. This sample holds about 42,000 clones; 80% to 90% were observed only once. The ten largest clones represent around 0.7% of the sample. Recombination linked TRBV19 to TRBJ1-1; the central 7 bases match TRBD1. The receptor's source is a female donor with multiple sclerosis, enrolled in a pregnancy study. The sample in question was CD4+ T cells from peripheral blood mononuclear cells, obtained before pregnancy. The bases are TGTGCCGCTGCGGGACAGCGTTACACTGAAGCTTTCTTT. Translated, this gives CAAAGQRYTEAFF.